The next 30 T cell receptor beta chains were all read from a single sample in a study of OX40 agonist ivuxolimab in advanced cancers. Data came from immunoSEQ multiplex PCR; TCRdb stores just in-frame clones and leaves some out. The sample holds fewer than 60,000 clones, 65% to 90% seen once. The specimen was CD4+ or CD8+ T cells sorted from blood, collected in a trial of the OX40 agonist ivuxolimab. The receptors stem from an adult with an advanced solid tumor such as melanoma, head and neck, liver or kidney cancer.

This sequence joins TRBV7-2 and TRBJ2-7; the match to TRBD2 covers 8 bases. The germline CDR1 and CDR2 sequences are SGHTA and FQGNSA. With 2 bases clipped from V and 5 bases from J, the junction kept 5 bases outside the gene matches. This CDR3 has 14 residues. The CDR3: CASSLSGSENEQYF. The CDR3 DNA is TGTGCCAGCAGCTTAAGCGGGAGTGAGAACGAGCAGTACTTC.

The rearrangement joins TRBV30 to TRBJ1-4; TRBD1 aligns across 8 bases. The J segment lost 10 bases and the V segment lost 3 bases, leaving 10 bases of the junction unmatched. Germline V CDR1 and CDR2: GTSNPN, SVGIG (reference sequence). The length of the CDR3 is 14 residues. The chain's CDR3 is CAWSRKTGVGKLFF. For the CDR3, the DNA is TGTGCCTGGAGCCGAAAGACAGGGGTGGGAAAACTGTTTTTT.

The chain links TRBV5-8 to TRBJ1-5; TRBD1 is a possible D gene (5 bases). This CDR3 spans 15 amino acids. V lost 1 base to trimming and J lost 1 base, with 9 bases between them. Germline V CDR1 and CDR2: SGHTS, YDEGEE. CDR3 region: CASSLMGLSNQPQHF. CDR3 in DNA: TGTGCCAGCAGCTTGATGGGGCTCAGCAATCAGCCCCAGCATTTT.

This clone appeared a single time. This chain connects TRBV7-2 to TRBJ1-1; TRBD1 matches 8 bases. The CDR3 runs to 17 residues. The V gene's germline CDR1 is SGHTA and CDR2 FQGNSA. After removal of 3 bases from V and 0 bases from J, the junction contained 9 bases not matched to a gene. The DNA of the CDR3 is TGTGCCAGCAGCTTGCTCTCAGGGGGCACAATGAACACTGAAGCTTTCTTT. Translation: CASSLLSGGTMNTEAFF.

This chain uses TRBV7-3 with TRBJ2-7; 7 bases map to TRBD1. Germline V gene data show CDR1 as SGHTA and CDR2 as FQGTGA. After removal of 2 bases from V and 0 bases from J, the junction contained 7 bases not matched to a gene. The CDR3 is 16 amino acids. In nucleotides, the CDR3 is TGTGCCAGCAGCTTAGACTGGGACAGCAACTCCTACGAGCAGTACTTC. Protein sequence: CASSLDWDSNSYEQYF.

The V call is TRBV6-5, the J call TRBJ2-2; 9 bases are a match to TRBD2. The CDR3 spans 15 residues. CDR1 is MNHEY, CDR2 SVGAGI, per germline. Trimming removed 8 bases from V and 6 bases from J; junction bases left unmatched: 10. In DNA form, the CDR3 reads TGTGCCAGCCTACCGGGACTAGCTTTTTCCGGGGAGCTGTTTTTT. This codes for CASLPGLAFSGELFF.

This rearrangement joins TRBV28 to TRBJ1-5; D remains ambiguous. The germline CDR1 and CDR2 sequences are MDHEN and SYDVKM. CDR3 length: 11 residues. The V gene lost 10 bases and the J gene lost 11 bases, with 15 bases spanning the gap. In DNA form, the CDR3 reads TGTGCCACAACCGGGATCGAAGCCCAGCATTTT. Translated: CATTGIEAQHF.

V gene TRBV11-2 combines with J gene TRBJ2-7, with 8 bases aligning to TRBD2. Germline values: CDR1 SGHAT, CDR2 FQNNGV. The CDR3 contains 16 residues. J gave up 0 bases and V 1 base, and 5 bases lay outside the gene matches. CDR3 sequence reads: CASSLGRGGTSYEQYF. The CDR3 bases are TGTGCCAGCAGCTTAGGTCGCGGGGGGACCTCCTACGAGCAGTACTTC.

CDR3 bases: TGTGCCAGCAGCCCTCCTATTGGGGTATACTATGGCTACACCTTC. Translation: CASSPPIGVYYGYTF. This sequence joins TRBV6-5 and TRBJ1-2; D gene unclear. The CDR3 loop spans 15 amino acids. Per the germline V gene, CDR1 is MNHEY and CDR2 is SVGAGI. V lost 6 bases and J lost 3, with 17 bases in between.

The chain employs TRBV19 and TRBJ2-3; 15 bases align to TRBD2. CDR3 length: 19 amino acids. Germline values: CDR1 LNHDA, CDR2 SQIVND (reference sequence). V lost 6 bases and J lost 4; bases outside the gene matches: 14. The CDR3 region is CASSRAPGLAGGLADTQYF. CDR3 coding DNA: TGTGCCAGTAGCCGCGCTCCCGGACTAGCGGGGGGGCTGGCAGATACGCAGTATTTT. The whole variable domain, remainder taken from reference TRBV19 and TRBJ2-3, is DGGITQSPKYLFRKEGQNVTLSCEQNLNHDAMYWYRQDPGQGLRLIYYSQIVNDFQKGDIAEGYSVSREKKESFPLTVTSAQKNPTAFYLCASSRAPGLAGGLADTQYFGPGTRLTVL.

V gene TRBV7-2 combines with J gene TRBJ1-2; 9 bases align to TRBD1. The CDR3 length is 15 residues. CDR1 SGHTA and CDR2 FQGNSA come from the germline V gene. V lost 1 base and J lost 4; bases outside the gene matches: 4. CDR3 in amino acids: CASSLGTGALYGYTF. The CDR3 nucleotides are TGTGCCAGCAGCTTAGGGACAGGGGCCCTCTATGGCTACACCTTC. Looking up the rest from reference TRBV7-2 and TRBJ1-2 gives the full variable domain: GAGVSQSPSNKVTEKGKDVELRCDPISGHTALYWYRQSLGQGLEFLIYFQGNSAPDKSGLPSDRFSAERTGGSVSTLTIQRTQQEDSAVYLCASSLGTGALYGYTFGSGTRLTVV.

This clone has just a few counts. The chain couples TRBV6-4 to TRBJ2-1; D gene unclear. V was clipped by 4 bases and J by 9 bases, with 13 bases between them. Looked up from germline, CDR1 is MRHNA and CDR2 is SNTAGT. The CDR3 consists of 13 residues. CDR3 DNA sequence: TGTGCCAGCAGTGCCAGTAAGGTGGGTGAGCAGTTCTTC. Translated: CASSASKVGEQFF.

The rearrangement joins TRBV5-1 to TRBJ1-3, with TRBD1 identical over 8 bases. This CDR3 region has 16 residues. Trimming cost V 5 bases and J 4 bases; bases outside gene matches: 11. Germline CDR1 reads SGHRS; CDR2 reads YFSETQ. DNA of the CDR3: TGCGCCAGCAGTCCCCGTACGACAGGGGAGGGAAACACCATATATTTT. Its translation is CASSPRTTGEGNTIYF.

This clone was observed a few times. The chain carries TRBV6-5 and TRBJ1-2; 8 bases agree with TRBD1. Germline V gene data show CDR1 as MNHEY and CDR2 as SVGAGI. The CDR3 covers 12 residues. Trimming cost V 8 bases and J 7 bases; bases outside gene matches: 6. This chain's CDR3 is CASVGQVSGYTF. CDR3 coding DNA: TGTGCCAGCGTGGGACAGGTCAGTGGCTACACCTTC.

The chain is built from TRBV6-5 and TRBJ1-1; D is perhaps TRBD1 (6 bases). The CDR3 sequence is 15 residues long. Per the germline V gene, CDR1 is MNHEY and CDR2 is SVGAGI. Trimming pared 4 bases from V and 1 base from J, leaving 13 bases between. The CDR3 sequence: CASSSPGQRNTEAFF. In nucleotides, the CDR3 is TGTGCCAGCAGTTCACCTGGACAGAGGAACACTGAAGCTTTCTTT.

The J gene is TRBJ1-6, the V gene TRBV27; unclear D gene. The V gene lost 1 base and the J gene lost 9 bases, with 10 bases spanning the gap. Germline CDR1 is MNHEY and CDR2 is SMNVEV (reference sequence). The CDR3 has 14 amino acids. The CDR3 nucleotides are TGTGCCAGCAGTTTATTAATGGGGAGTTCACCCCTCCACTTT. Residues: CASSLLMGSSPLHF.

A single count supports this clone. V gene TRBV5-5 combines with J gene TRBJ1-2; D gene ambiguous. V lost 2 bases and J lost 0, with 14 bases in between. Germline V lookup: CDR1 SGHKS, CDR2 YYEKEE (reference sequence). The CDR3 sequence is 16 residues long. The CDR3 loop is CASSLSLQIANYGYTF. CDR3 DNA: TGTGCCAGCAGCTTATCGCTGCAGATAGCTAACTATGGCTACACCTTC.

In the case of this clone: Other DNA sequences in this sample translate to the same CDR3. V and J are TRBV10-2 and TRBJ2-7, with TRBD1 identical over 8 bases. Germline-derived CDR1 and CDR2 are WSHSY and SAAADI. The V gene end was trimmed by 5 bases and the J gene end by 1 base; junction bases not matched to a gene: 4. The CDR3 loop spans 14 amino acids. The CDR3 sequence: CASSTGGPSYEQYF. The CDR3 bases are TGCGCCAGCAGTACAGGGGGGCCTTCCTACGAGCAGTACTTC.

The chain is built from TRBV9 and TRBJ1-1; no firm D call. With 3 bases removed from V and 4 bases from J, the gap between germline ends came to 13 bases. CDR3 length: 14 residues. Per germline, CDR1 SGDLS and CDR2 YYNGEE. CDR3 nucleotides: TGTGCCAGCAGCGCCCGTGAGGTTCGCACTGAAGCTTTCTTT. Protein product: CASSAREVRTEAFF. Looking up the rest from reference TRBV9 and TRBJ1-1 gives the full variable domain: DSGVTQTPKHLITATGQRVTLRCSPRSGDLSVYWYQQSLDQGLQFLIQYYNGEERAKGNILERFSAQQFPDLHSELNLSSLELGDSALYFCASSAREVRTEAFFGQGTRLTVV.

This chain joins TRBV5-1 and TRBJ2-7, with TRBD2 as a possible D gene (5 bases). Germline lookup yields CDR1 SGHRS and CDR2 YFSETQ. The CDR3 is 15 residues long. V shed 0 bases and J shed 4 bases, with 14 bases lying between them. CDR3 protein: CASSLGSLATYEQYF. CDR3 coding DNA: TGCGCCAGCAGCTTGGGGTCTCTAGCAACGTACGAGCAGTACTTC.

V gene TRBV5-1 combines with J gene TRBJ2-7; possibly TRBD2 for D (6 bases). The CDR3 spans 15 residues. The V gene lost 4 bases and the J gene lost 2 bases, with 16 bases spanning the gap. CDR1 and CDR2 from the germline V gene are SGHRS and YFSETQ. The CDR3 DNA sequence: TGCGCCAGCAGCCTCATGACTAGTGTTACCTACGAGCAGTACTTC. Its translation: CASSLMTSVTYEQYF.

As for this clone: At the DNA level, this CDR3 is encoded by other sequences in the same sample as well. The chain couples TRBV18 to TRBJ1-6; 8 positions agree with TRBD1. With V trimmed by 2 bases and J by 10 bases, 4 bases remained unmatched. CDR1 and CDR2 (germline): KGHSH, LQKENI. The CDR3 length is 14 residues. The CDR3 region is CASSPGQGGSPLHF. The CDR3 DNA sequence: TGTGCCAGCTCACCAGGACAGGGCGGATCACCCCTCCACTTT.

The V and J genes are TRBV19 and TRBJ1-5, with D possibly being TRBD1 (6 bases). Germline V lookup: CDR1 LNHDA, CDR2 SQIVND (reference sequence). V gave up 7 bases and J gave up 4 bases, with 17 bases separating them. The CDR3 is 15 residues long. The CDR3 coding sequence is TGTGCCAGTACAGTAGAGGGACACCTGAATCAGCCCCAGCATTTT. It yields the protein CASTVEGHLNQPQHF.

This chain links TRBV5-1 with TRBJ1-1; 7 bases fit TRBD1. The V segment lost 2 bases and the J segment 0 bases; nucleotides outside the gene matches: 10. The CDR3 extends over 17 amino acids. CDR1 is SGHRS, CDR2 YFSETQ, per germline. DNA of the CDR3: TGCGCCAGCAGCTTTACAAGGACAGGATTTTTGAACACTGAAGCTTTCTTT. This translates into CASSFTRTGFLNTEAFF. The variable domain in full, completed from reference TRBV5-1 and TRBJ1-1, reads KAGVTQTPRYLIKTRGQQVTLSCSPISGHRSVSWYQQTPGQGLQFLFEYFSETQRNKGNFPGRFSGRQFSNSRSEMNVSTLELGDSALYLCASSFTRTGFLNTEAFFGQGTRLTVV.

CDR3 sequence (DNA): TGTGCCAGCAGCTTAAGCGGGGTAACAGATACGCAGTATTTT. It is translated as CASSLSGVTDTQYF. This chain uses TRBV11-3 with TRBJ2-3; TRBD2 aligns across 7 bases. The CDR3 is made up of 14 amino acids. V was clipped by 2 bases and J by 3 bases; unmatched bases: 2. The germline CDR1 and CDR2 sequences are SGHNT and YENEEA.

Of note for this clone: The junction differs from germline at one of its ends, possibly a read error. This sample includes further DNA sequences coding for the same CDR3. The rearrangement uses TRBV25-1 and TRBJ1-2, with TRBD1 matching 12 bases. The germline V gene encodes CDR1 MGHDK and CDR2 SYGVNS. The CDR3 runs 17 residues. CDR3 sequence reads: CASSVTGTGGFRAGYTF. Here the CDR3 DNA reads TGCGCCAGCAGTGTCACCGGGACAGGGGGCTTTCGCGCTGGCTACACCTTC.

The J gene is TRBJ2-1, the V gene TRBV29-1; 11 bases fit TRBD1. CDR1 is SQVTM and CDR2 is ANQGSEA in the germline V gene. Trimming removed 6 bases from V and 6 bases from J; junction bases left unmatched: 4. The length of the CDR3 is 13 residues. The DNA of the CDR3 is TGCAGCGTGGACAGGGGGCGAGTCAATGAGCAGTTCTTC. Amino acids: CSVDRGRVNEQFF.

The V and J genes are TRBV6-5 and TRBJ2-7; 7 nucleotides agree with TRBD2. V shed 10 bases, J shed 3 bases, and the junction held 12 bases outside the gene matches. In germline, CDR1 is MNHEY, CDR2 SVGAGI. CDR3 length: 14 amino acids. The CDR3 nucleotides read TGTGCCATCTTACGGGTGACTAGCATCTACGAGCAGTACTTC. Protein sequence: CAILRVTSIYEQYF.

The chain combines TRBV6-1 with TRBJ2-3, with a weak D call TRBD2 (6 bases). This CDR3 region has 15 residues. Per germline, CDR1 MNHNS and CDR2 SASEGT. The V and J ends lost 8 bases and 2 bases respectively, with 17 bases between them. This CDR3 is CASVWGGVITDTQYF. The CDR3, as DNA: TGTGCCAGCGTATGGGGCGGGGTGATCACAGATACGCAGTATTTT.

The rearrangement links TRBV11-3 to TRBJ1-3; no clear D gene. Germline lookup yields CDR1 SGHNT and CDR2 YENEEA. The ends were cut back, 5 bases at V and 4 bases at J, with 9 bases in the middle. CDR3 length: 13 residues. Here the CDR3 reads CASSLIGGNTIYF. Here the CDR3 DNA reads TGTGCCAGCAGCCTCATCGGGGGAAACACCATATATTTT. Full variable domain (remainder filled in from reference TRBV11-3 and TRBJ1-3): EAGVVQSPRYKIIEKKQPVAFWCNPISGHNTLYWYLQNLGQGPELLIRYENEEAVDDSQLPKDRFSAERLKGVDSTLKIQPAELGDSAVYLCASSLIGGNTIYFGEGSWLTVV.